The 25 T cell receptor beta chains listed next were all sequenced from one sample in a study of CD4 T cells in relation to SARS-CoV-2 and coronaviruses. Unexposed donor CD4+ T cells date from 2011-2018, before the COVID-19 pandemic. Isolation of CD4+ T cells took place after about 9 days in culture. Sequenced by immunoSEQ multiplex PCR; TCRdb stores in-frame clones only, minus some. The sample carries tens of thousands of clones, 75% recorded once. No antigen has been identified for these receptors. Specimen: CD4+ T cells from PBMCs, cultured in vitro. The receptors shown here come from a human donor in good health.

The chain uses TRBV29-1 and TRBJ2-2; the match to TRBD2 covers 9 bases. The length of the CDR3 is 16 residues. Germline assignment: CDR1 SQVTM and CDR2 ANQGSEA. Trimming at V came to 5 bases and at J to 7 bases, leaving 14 bases not matched to a gene. The CDR3 is CSVRAGGGAKGGELFF. The CDR3 DNA sequence: TGCAGCGTTAGGGCAGGCGGGGGGGCCAAAGGCGGGGAGCTGTTTTTT.

A few counts support this clone. The rearrangement joins TRBV11-2 to TRBJ1-1; D might be TRBD1 (5 bases). V was pared by 5 bases and J by 12 bases, with 19 bases between. The CDR3 spans 13 residues. Germline CDR1 and CDR2: SGHAT and FQNNGV. The CDR3 coding sequence is TGTGCCAGCAGCCCCTTGAAACAAGGGACGTCTTTCTTT. Translated: CASSPLKQGTSFF.

V and J are TRBV18 and TRBJ2-5; 11 bases match TRBD2. Germline values: CDR1 KGHSH, CDR2 LQKENI. V gave up 1 base and J gave up 4 bases; unmatched junction bases: 8. This CDR3 has 17 residues. CDR3 nucleotides: TGTGCCAGCTCACCACGGTCTAGCGGGGGGTCGGGAGAGACCCAGTACTTC. It translates to CASSPRSSGGSGETQYF. The variable domain in full, completed from reference TRBV18 and TRBJ2-5, reads NAGVMQNPRHLVRRRGQEARLRCSPMKGHSHVYWYRQLPEEGLKFMVYLQKENIIDESGMPKERFSAEFPKEGPSILRIQQVVRGDSAAYFCASSPRSSGGSGETQYFGPGTRLLVL.

The J gene is TRBJ1-2, the V gene TRBV23-1; maybe TRBD1 (5 bases). Being an ORF, TRBV23-1 has a function that is uncertain. The CDR3 loop spans 13 amino acids. Trimming removed 6 bases from V and 4 bases from J, with 12 bases in between. The CDR3 region is CASRPQVSYGYTF. The CDR3 nucleotides are TGCGCCAGCAGACCACAGGTGTCCTATGGCTACACCTTC.

The rearrangement links TRBV19 to TRBJ2-5, with 10 bases fitting TRBD1. Germline V lookup: CDR1 LNHDA, CDR2 SQIVND (reference sequence). CDR3 size: 16 residues. V lost 5 bases to trimming and J lost 4 bases; unmatched junction nucleotides: 10. The CDR3 loop reads CASSPGGQGGRETQYF. CDR3 nucleotide sequence: TGTGCCAGTAGTCCGGGAGGACAGGGGGGGAGAGAGACCCAGTACTTC.

This chain links TRBV6-5 with TRBJ1-3; tentative D call: TRBD1 (5 bases). V was cut by 4 bases and J by 2 bases, with 12 bases left in between. CDR1 and CDR2 (germline): MNHEY, SVGAGI. The CDR3 is 15 residues long. In DNA form, the CDR3 reads TGTGCCAGCAGTTCCTGGGACGAAACTGGAAACACCATATATTTT. This sequence encodes CASSSWDETGNTIYF.

Only one count was recorded for this clone. The chain employs TRBV4-1 and TRBJ2-2, with TRBD1 matching 7 bases. CDR1 MGHRA and CDR2 YSYEKL come from the germline V gene. V shed 3 bases, J shed 5 bases, and the junction held 9 bases outside the gene matches. The CDR3 has 16 residues. The DNA for the CDR3 is TGCGCCAGCAGCCAGGGGGACAGTCGGCGGACCGGGGAGCTGTTTTTT. Translating it yields CASSQGDSRRTGELFF.

Here the CDR3 reads CASSSQTPSGANVLTF. CDR3 nucleotides: TGTGCCAGCAGCTCACAGACCCCTTCTGGGGCCAACGTCCTGACTTTC. The rearrangement joins TRBV5-6 to TRBJ2-6, with D unresolved. Looked up from germline, CDR1 is SGHDT and CDR2 is YYEEEE. With 3 bases removed from V and 1 base from J, the gap between germline ends came to 11 bases. The CDR3 extends over 16 amino acids.

This chain connects TRBV18 to TRBJ1-2, with no clear D. The CDR3 contains 16 residues. Germline values: CDR1 KGHSH, CDR2 LQKENI. V was shortened by 3 bases and J by 1 base, with 15 bases between the two germline ends. The CDR3 is CASSPRLAGNNYGYTF. The CDR3 coding sequence is TGTGCCAGCTCACCGCGGCTTGCGGGGAATAACTATGGCTACACCTTC. The complete variable domain, with remaining parts taken from reference TRBV18 and TRBJ1-2, reads NAGVMQNPRHLVRRRGQEARLRCSPMKGHSHVYWYRQLPEEGLKFMVYLQKENIIDESGMPKERFSAEFPKEGPSILRIQQVVRGDSAAYFCASSPRLAGNNYGYTFGSGTRLTVV.

The V gene is TRBV5-1, the J gene TRBJ2-7; D perhaps matches TRBD1 (5 bases). Trimming shortened V by 4 bases and J by 6 bases, and 14 bases separated the two germline ends. Per the germline V gene, CDR1 is SGHRS and CDR2 is YFSETQ. The CDR3 covers 13 residues. Written as DNA, the CDR3 is TGCGCCAGCAGCCTGACAGAAACAGGCGAGCAGTACTTC. Its translation: CASSLTETGEQYF.

The V and J genes are TRBV13 and TRBJ2-6; perhaps D is TRBD1 or TRBD2 (5 bases each). Trimming shortened V by 6 bases and J by 0 bases, and 18 bases separated the two germline ends. CDR3 size: 18 residues. Germline V gene data show CDR1 as PRHDT and CDR2 as FYEKMQ (reference sequence). The DNA for the CDR3 is TGTGCCAGCAGTTTATTCCGGGACCTATACTCTGGGGCCAACGTCCTGACTTTC. It specifies CASSLFRDLYSGANVLTF.

The chain employs TRBV11-2 and TRBJ2-4, with 8 bases lining up with TRBD2. The CDR3 runs 16 residues. The germline V gene encodes CDR1 SGHAT and CDR2 FQNNGV. The V and J ends lost 8 bases and 7 bases, in that order; junction bases with no gene match: 16. The CDR3 spells CASREAGTRLSNIQYF. The CDR3, as DNA: TGTGCCAGCCGTGAGGCCGGGACTAGACTGAGTAACATTCAGTACTTC.

This sequence joins TRBV10-2 and TRBJ1-5; D unclear. This CDR3 comprises 16 residues. The germline gives CDR1 WSHSY, CDR2 SAAADI. V was shortened by 3 bases and J by 2 bases, with 14 bases between the two germline ends. The CDR3 sequence is CASSDVGSAGNQPQHF. CDR3 bases: TGCGCCAGCAGTGATGTGGGGTCAGCTGGCAATCAGCCCCAGCATTTT.

This clone was observed a few times. This chain connects TRBV5-4 to TRBJ2-2; D uncertain. Germline V lookup: CDR1 SGHNT, CDR2 YYREEE (reference sequence). This CDR3 comprises 14 residues. The V and J ends lost 1 base and 1 base respectively, with 5 bases between them. The CDR3: CASSLNMNTGELFF. The CDR3 DNA sequence: TGTGCCAGCAGCTTGAATATGAACACCGGGGAGCTGTTTTTT.

The V and J genes are TRBV5-1 and TRBJ2-7, with TRBD1 matching over 9 bases. Germline CDR1 SGHRS, CDR2 YFSETQ. CDR3 length equals 15 residues. J was trimmed by 2 bases and V by 1 base; bases with no gene match: 4. CDR3: CASSLQGQGTYEQYF. The DNA of the CDR3 is TGCGCCAGCAGCTTGCAGGGACAGGGTACCTACGAGCAGTACTTC.

The V gene is TRBV5-1, the J gene TRBJ1-2, with 9 nucleotides matching TRBD1. V trimming: 7 bases; J trimming: 4 bases; junction bases outside the gene matches: 2. Germline CDR1 and CDR2: SGHRS and YFSETQ. The CDR3 covers 12 residues. CDR3 nucleotide sequence: TGCGCCAGCGGGGGACAGGGCTATGGCTACACCTTC. It is translated as CASGGQGYGYTF.

This chain connects TRBV11-2 to TRBJ2-7; D may correspond to TRBD1 or TRBD2 (5 bases each). Between the trimmed V and J ends, which lost 2 bases and 1 base, there was a span of 9 bases. Looked up from germline, CDR1 is SGHAT and CDR2 is FQNNGV. The CDR3 totals 14 residues. CDR3 in amino acids: CASSLSEGSYEQYF. The CDR3 bases are TGTGCCAGCAGCTTATCCGAGGGGTCCTACGAGCAGTACTTC.

This chain connects TRBV4-3 to TRBJ2-7, with D possibly being TRBD1 (6 bases). The CDR3 sequence is 16 residues long. Trimming took off 3 bases at V and 0 bases at J, with 15 bases between the two ends. Germline loops: CDR1 LGHNA, CDR2 YSLEER. CDR3: CASSQDRQGTSYEQYF. CDR3 nucleotide sequence: TGCGCCAGCAGCCAGGACCGTCAGGGGACCTCCTACGAGCAGTACTTC.

V and J are TRBV5-1 and TRBJ1-6; the D is unclear. Germline CDR1 is SGHRS and CDR2 is YFSETQ. V shed 4 bases and J shed 1 base, with 9 bases lying between them. This CDR3 has 15 amino acids. Here the CDR3 reads CASSPWGSYNSPLHF. Written as DNA, the CDR3 is TGCGCCAGCAGCCCATGGGGATCCTATAATTCACCCCTCCACTTT.

This chain joins TRBV7-3 and TRBJ2-7; TRBD2 matches at 13 bases. Germline values: CDR1 SGHTA, CDR2 FQGTGA. The J segment lost 5 bases and the V segment lost 5 bases, leaving 6 bases of the junction unmatched. This CDR3 has 15 residues. The CDR3 sequence is CASSPGLAGLDEQYF. DNA for the CDR3: TGTGCCAGCAGCCCGGGACTAGCGGGACTCGACGAGCAGTACTTC.

This clone was observed a few times. Distinct nucleotide sequences in the sample also encode this CDR3. For the CDR3, the DNA is TGTGCCAGCAGCGTTTTGGACAGCCCCTACGAGCAGTACTTC. Translated: CASSVLDSPYEQYF. The chain uses TRBV9 and TRBJ2-7, with a tentative D call TRBD1 (6 bases). Germline CDR1 reads SGDLS; CDR2 reads YYNGEE. Trimming cost V 2 bases and J 2 bases, with 11 bases left between them. The CDR3 is made up of 14 amino acids. Combining the CDR3 with reference TRBV9 and TRBJ2-7 gives the whole variable domain DSGVTQTPKHLITATGQRVTLRCSPRSGDLSVYWYQQSLDQGLQFLIQYYNGEERAKGNILERFSAQQFPDLHSELNLSSLELGDSALYFCASSVLDSPYEQYFGPGTRLTVT.

This clone was recorded a few times. The CDR3 DNA is TGCGCCAGCAGCCAGTCATTAGGGGTCTGGGGCTACACCTTC. Its translation is CASSQSLGVWGYTF. The rearrangement links TRBV4-3 to TRBJ1-2; maybe TRBD1 (5 bases). The CDR3 is 14 residues long. Germline V gene lookup returns CDR1 LGHNA and CDR2 YSLEER. V was clipped by 3 bases and J by 8 bases, with 16 bases between them.

The V and J genes are TRBV4-1 and TRBJ2-1; TRBD2 agrees at 10 bases. The CDR3 contains 16 residues. The germline CDR1 and CDR2 sequences are MGHRA and YSYEKL. V lost 1 base and J lost 2; bases outside the gene matches: 2. For the CDR3, the DNA is TGCGCCAGCAGCCAAGGTACTAGCGGGGCCTACAATGAGCAGTTCTTC. It codes for CASSQGTSGAYNEQFF.

This chain joins TRBV5-1 and TRBJ2-2, with D perhaps matching TRBD1 (5 bases). Germline V lookup: CDR1 SGHRS, CDR2 YFSETQ. This CDR3 comprises 15 residues. V dropped 1 base and J dropped 4 bases, with 11 bases sitting between them. The CDR3 DNA reads as TGCGCCAGCAGCTTGCAGGGTTTAGGCACCGGGGAGCTGTTTTTT. Translating it yields CASSLQGLGTGELFF. Using reference TRBV5-1 and TRBJ2-2 for the parts outside the CDR3, the full variable domain is KAGVTQTPRYLIKTRGQQVTLSCSPISGHRSVSWYQQTPGQGLQFLFEYFSETQRNKGNFPGRFSGRQFSNSRSEMNVSTLELGDSALYLCASSLQGLGTGELFFGEGSRLTVL.

The V gene is TRBV3-1 (or the pseudogene TRBV3-2), the J gene TRBJ1-1; D remains unclear. CDR3 length: 15 amino acids. Germline-derived CDR1 and CDR2 are LGHDT and YNNKEL (reference sequence). V lost 1 base to trimming and J lost 0 bases, with 9 bases between them. CDR3 residues: CASSQGVWMNTEAFF. In nucleotides, the CDR3 is TGTGCCAGCAGCCAAGGGGTATGGATGAACACTGAAGCTTTCTTT.